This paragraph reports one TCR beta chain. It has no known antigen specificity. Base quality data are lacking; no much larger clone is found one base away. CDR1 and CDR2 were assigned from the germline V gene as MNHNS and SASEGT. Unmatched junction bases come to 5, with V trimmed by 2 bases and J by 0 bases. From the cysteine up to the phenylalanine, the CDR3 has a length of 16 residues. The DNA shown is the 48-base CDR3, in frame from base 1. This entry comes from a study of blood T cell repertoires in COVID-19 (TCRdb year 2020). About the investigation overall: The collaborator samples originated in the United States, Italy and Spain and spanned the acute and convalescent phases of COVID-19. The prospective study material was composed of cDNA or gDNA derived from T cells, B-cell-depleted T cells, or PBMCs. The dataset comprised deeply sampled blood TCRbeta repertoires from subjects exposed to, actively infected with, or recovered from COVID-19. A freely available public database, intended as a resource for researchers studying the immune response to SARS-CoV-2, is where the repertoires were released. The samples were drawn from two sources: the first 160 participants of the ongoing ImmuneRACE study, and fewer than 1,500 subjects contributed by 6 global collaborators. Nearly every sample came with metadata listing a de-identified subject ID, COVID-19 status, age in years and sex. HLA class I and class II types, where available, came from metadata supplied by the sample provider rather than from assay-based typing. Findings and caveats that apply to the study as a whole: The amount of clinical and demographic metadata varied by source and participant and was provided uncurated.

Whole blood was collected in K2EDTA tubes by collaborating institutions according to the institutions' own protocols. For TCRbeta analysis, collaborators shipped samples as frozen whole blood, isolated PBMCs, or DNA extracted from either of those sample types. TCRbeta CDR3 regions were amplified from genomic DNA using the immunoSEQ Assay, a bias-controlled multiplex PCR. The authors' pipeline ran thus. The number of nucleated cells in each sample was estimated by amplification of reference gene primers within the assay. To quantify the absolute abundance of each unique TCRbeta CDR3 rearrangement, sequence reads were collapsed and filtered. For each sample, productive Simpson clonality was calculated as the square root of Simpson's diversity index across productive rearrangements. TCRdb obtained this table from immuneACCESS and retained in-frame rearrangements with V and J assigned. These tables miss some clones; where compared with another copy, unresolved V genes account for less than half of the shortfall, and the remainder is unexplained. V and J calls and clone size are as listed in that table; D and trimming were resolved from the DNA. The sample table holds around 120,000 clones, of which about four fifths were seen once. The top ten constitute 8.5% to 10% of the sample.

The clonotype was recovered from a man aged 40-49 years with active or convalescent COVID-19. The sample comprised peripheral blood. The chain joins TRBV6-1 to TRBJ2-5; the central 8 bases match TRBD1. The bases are TGTGCCAGCAGTGAACAGGGACAGGTGTACCAAGAGACCCAGTACTTC. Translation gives CASSEQGQVYQETQYF.